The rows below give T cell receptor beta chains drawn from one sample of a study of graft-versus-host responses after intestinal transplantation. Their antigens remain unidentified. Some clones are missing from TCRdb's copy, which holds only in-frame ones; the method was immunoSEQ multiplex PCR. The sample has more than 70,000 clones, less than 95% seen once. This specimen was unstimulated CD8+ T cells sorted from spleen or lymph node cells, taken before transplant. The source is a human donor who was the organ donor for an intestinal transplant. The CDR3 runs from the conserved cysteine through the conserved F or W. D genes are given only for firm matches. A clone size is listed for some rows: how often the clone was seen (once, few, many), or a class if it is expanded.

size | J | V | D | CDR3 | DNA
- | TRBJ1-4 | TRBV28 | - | CASSLRQGRIQIQEHKLFF | TGTGCCAGCAGTCTAAGGCAGGGAAGAATTCAGATCCAAGAGCACAAACTGTTTTTT
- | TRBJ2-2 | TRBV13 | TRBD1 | CASSPPLGNTGTGNTGELFF | TGTGCCAGCAGCCCCCCATTAGGCAACACCGGGACAGGGAACACCGGGGAGCTGTTTTTT
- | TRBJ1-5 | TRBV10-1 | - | CASLWQGGLNQPQHF | TGCGCCAGCCTTTGGCAGGGAGGGCTCAATCAGCCCCAGCATTTT
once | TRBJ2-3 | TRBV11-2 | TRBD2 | CASSLIYLAGGPPDTQYF | TGTGCCAGCAGCTTAATTTATCTAGCGGGGGGCCCCCCAGATACGCAGTATTTT
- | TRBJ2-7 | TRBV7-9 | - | CASSSPTVAYEQYF | TGTGCCAGCAGCTCCCCGACAGTTGCCTACGAGCAGTACTTC
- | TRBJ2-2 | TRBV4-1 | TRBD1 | CASSPGTGITGELFF | TGCGCCAGCAGTCCCGGGACAGGGATCACCGGGGAGCTGTTTTTT
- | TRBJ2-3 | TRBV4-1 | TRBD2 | CASSLLAGATDTQYF | TGCGCCAGCAGCCTGCTAGCGGGGGCCACAGATACGCAGTATTTT
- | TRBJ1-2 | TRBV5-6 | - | CASDQGGGHGYTF | TGTGCCAGCGATCAGGGCGGGGGCCATGGCTACACCTTC
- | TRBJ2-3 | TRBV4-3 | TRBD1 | CASSQADRGTDTQYF | TGCGCCAGCAGCCAAGCGGACAGGGGCACAGATACGCAGTATTTT
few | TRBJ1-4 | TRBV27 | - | CASSPAAFNEKLFF | TGTGCCAGCAGTCCGGCAGCGTTTAATGAAAAACTGTTTTTT
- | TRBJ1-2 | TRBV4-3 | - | CASSQVYPGSSGYTF | TGCGCCAGCAGCCAAGTATATCCGGGTTCTAGTGGCTACACCTTC
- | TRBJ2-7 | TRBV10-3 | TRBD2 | CAISGVSGVPYEQYF | TGTGCCATCAGTGGGGTTAGCGGGGTACCCTACGAGCAGTACTTC
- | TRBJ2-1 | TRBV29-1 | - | CSAGGEKQFF | TGCAGCGCAGGAGGGGAAAAGCAGTTCTTC
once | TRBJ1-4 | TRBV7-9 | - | CASSLAAGTFNEKLFF | TGTGCCAGCAGCTTAGCGGCGGGGACGTTTAATGAAAAACTGTTTTTT
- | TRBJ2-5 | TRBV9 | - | CASSSRGRRETQYF | TGTGCCAGCAGCTCACGCGGGCGGCGAGAGACCCAGTACTTC
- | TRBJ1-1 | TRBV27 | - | CASTTYGNTEAFF | TGTGCCAGCACCACTTACGGGAACACTGAAGCTTTCTTT
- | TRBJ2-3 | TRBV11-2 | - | CASSLDVGADTQYF | TGTGCCAGCAGCTTAGACGTCGGTGCTGATACGCAGTATTTT
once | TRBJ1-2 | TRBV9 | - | CASSVSFLQGRGPNYGYTF | TGTGCCAGCAGCGTATCCTTCTTACAGGGTAGGGGACCTAACTATGGCTACACCTTC
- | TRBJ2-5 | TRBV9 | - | CASSARDFQETQYF | TGTGCCAGCAGCGCCCGGGACTTCCAAGAGACCCAGTACTTC
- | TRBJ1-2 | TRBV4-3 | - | CASSQDGGRTYGYAF | TGCGCCAGCAGCCAAGATGGAGGACGAACCTATGGCTACGCCTTC
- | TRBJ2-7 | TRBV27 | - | CASSYGGQPLYEQYF | TGTGCCAGCAGTTACGGGGGACAGCCTCTTTACGAGCAGTACTTC
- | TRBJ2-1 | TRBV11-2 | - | CASSPPLSHNEQFF | TGTGCCAGCAGCCCCCCCCTGTCCCACAATGAGCAGTTCTTC
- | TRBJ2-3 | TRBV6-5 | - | CASSYSGADTQYF | TGTGCCAGCAGTTACTCAGGGGCAGATACGCAGTATTTT
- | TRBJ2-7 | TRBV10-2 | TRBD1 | CASSATGAYEQYF | TGCGCCAGCAGTGCTACAGGGGCTTACGAGCAGTACTTC
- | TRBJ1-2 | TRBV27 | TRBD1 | CASMKGQGYYGYTF | TGTGCCAGCATGAAGGGACAGGGTTACTATGGCTACACCTTC
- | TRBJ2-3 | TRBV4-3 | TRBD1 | CASSQDGTGTFSTDTQYF | TGCGCCAGCAGCCAAGATGGGACAGGGACTTTTAGCACAGATACGCAGTATTTT
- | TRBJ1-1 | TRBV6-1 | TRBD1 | CASTSGGRGTEAFF | TGTGCCAGCACCTCAGGGGGAAGAGGGACTGAAGCTTTCTTT
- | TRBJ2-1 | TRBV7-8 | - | CASSLTDNEQFF | TGTGCCAGCAGCTTGACAGACAATGAGCAGTTCTTC
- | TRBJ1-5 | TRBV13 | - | CASSFGGFSNQPQHF | TGTGCCAGCAGCTTTGGGGGCTTTAGCAATCAGCCCCAGCATTTT
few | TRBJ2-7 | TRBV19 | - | CASSASGGLGYEQYF | TGTGCCAGTAGTGCATCAGGAGGCCTGGGCTACGAGCAGTACTTC
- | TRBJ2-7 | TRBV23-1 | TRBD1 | CASSQRDRNARKYF | TGCGCCAGCAGTCAAAGGGACAGAAACGCAAGGAAGTACTTC
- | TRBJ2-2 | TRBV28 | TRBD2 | CASSLRTSGGETGELFF | TGTGCCAGCAGTTTGCGGACTAGCGGGGGGGAGACCGGGGAGCTGTTTTTT
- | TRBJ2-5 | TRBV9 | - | CASSATGKETQYF | TGTGCCAGCAGCGCAACAGGGAAAGAGACCCAGTACTTC
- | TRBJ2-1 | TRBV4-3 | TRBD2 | CASSQDRAAGGRYNEQFF | TGCGCCAGCAGCCAAGATAGGGCCGCGGGGGGGCGCTACAATGAGCAGTTCTTC
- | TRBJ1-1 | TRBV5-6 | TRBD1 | CASSIQGASTEAFF | TGTGCCAGCAGCATACAGGGGGCCTCAACTGAAGCTTTCTTT
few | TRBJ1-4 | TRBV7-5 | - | CVRSLWTGGSNEKLFF | TGTGTCAGAAGCTTGTGGACAGGGGGGTCGAATGAAAAACTGTTTTTT
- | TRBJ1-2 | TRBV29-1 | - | CSVGSGEFYGYTF | TGCAGCGTTGGGTCAGGGGAGTTCTATGGCTACACCTTC
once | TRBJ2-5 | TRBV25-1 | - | CASSVTSGVRGETQYF | TGTGCCAGCAGTGTGACCTCGGGAGTCCGGGGAGAGACCCAGTACTTC
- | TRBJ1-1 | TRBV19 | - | CASSTGGNTEAFF | TGTGCCAGTAGTACCGGGGGGAACACTGAAGCTTTCTTT
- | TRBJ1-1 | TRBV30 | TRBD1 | CAWSGTGGTEAFF | TGTGCCTGGAGTGGGACAGGGGGCACTGAAGCTTTCTTT
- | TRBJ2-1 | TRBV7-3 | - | CASSLTGLINNEQFF | TGTGCCAGCAGCTTAACGGGACTGATAAACAATGAGCAGTTCTTC
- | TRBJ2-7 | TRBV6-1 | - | CASSRTYSYEQYF | TGTGCCAGCAGTAGGACTTACTCCTACGAGCAGTACTTC
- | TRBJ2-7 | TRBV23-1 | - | CASSQTGTTSYEQYF | TGCGCCAGCAGCCAAACTGGGACAACCTCCTACGAGCAGTACTTC
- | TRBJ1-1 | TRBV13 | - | CASSLGGLNTEAFF | TGTGCCAGCAGCTTGGGAGGACTGAACACTGAAGCTTTCTTT
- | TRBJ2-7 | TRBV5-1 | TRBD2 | CASSRYWDYTYEQYF | TGCGCCAGCAGCCGTTATTGGGACTACACCTACGAGCAGTACTTC
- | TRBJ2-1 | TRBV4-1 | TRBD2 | CASSQGLAGGGNEQFF | TGCGCCAGCAGCCAAGGACTAGCGGGGGGGGGAAATGAGCAGTTCTTC
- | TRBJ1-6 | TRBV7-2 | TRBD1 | CASKRQGVSPLHF | TGTGCCAGCAAGCGTCAGGGGGTCTCACCCCTCCACTTT
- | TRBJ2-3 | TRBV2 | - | CASSGTEGLGVTQYF | TGTGCCAGCAGTGGGACAGAGGGGTTAGGAGTTACGCAGTATTTT
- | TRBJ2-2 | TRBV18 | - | CASSLTSGVVTGELFF | TGTGCCAGCTCACTAACCTCAGGGGTAGTCACCGGGGAGCTGTTTTTT
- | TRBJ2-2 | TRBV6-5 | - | CASRRTGELFF | TGTGCCAGCAGGAGGACCGGGGAGCTGTTTTTT
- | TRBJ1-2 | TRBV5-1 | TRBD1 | CASSSGTGNPYGYTF | TGCGCCAGCAGTTCCGGGACAGGAAATCCCTATGGCTACACCTTC
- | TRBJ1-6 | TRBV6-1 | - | CASSEAYGSSSPLHF | TGTGCCAGCAGTGAAGCCTACGGGTCTAGTTCACCCCTCCACTTT
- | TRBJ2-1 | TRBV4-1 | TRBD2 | CASSQFLAGGRNEQFF | TGCGCCAGCAGCCAATTTCTAGCGGGGGGTAGGAATGAGCAGTTCTTC
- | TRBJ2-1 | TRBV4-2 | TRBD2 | CASSQSPGLAANEQFF | TGTGCCAGCAGCCAATCGCCGGGACTAGCGGCTAATGAGCAGTTCTTC
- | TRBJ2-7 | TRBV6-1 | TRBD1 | CASSARTGTYEQYF | TGTGCCAGCAGTGCCCGGACAGGGACGTACGAGCAGTACTTC
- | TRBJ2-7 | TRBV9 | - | CASSVGGPYEQYF | TGTGCCAGCAGCGTAGGTGGGCCCTACGAGCAGTACTTC
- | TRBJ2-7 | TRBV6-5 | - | CASSGTRGEQYF | TGTGCCAGCAGCGGTACTCGTGGCGAGCAGTACTTC
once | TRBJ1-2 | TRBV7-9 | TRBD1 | CASSLEGDRGSAGYTF | TGTGCCAGCAGCTTAGAAGGGGACAGGGGATCCGCGGGCTACACCTTC
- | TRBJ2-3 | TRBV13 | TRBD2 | CASSFQAGGTTDTQYF | TGTGCCAGCAGCTTCCAAGCGGGGGGGACCACAGATACGCAGTATTTT
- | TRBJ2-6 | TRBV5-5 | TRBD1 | CASNWGQGRVLTF | TGTGCCAGCAACTGGGGACAGGGGCGCGTCCTGACTTTC